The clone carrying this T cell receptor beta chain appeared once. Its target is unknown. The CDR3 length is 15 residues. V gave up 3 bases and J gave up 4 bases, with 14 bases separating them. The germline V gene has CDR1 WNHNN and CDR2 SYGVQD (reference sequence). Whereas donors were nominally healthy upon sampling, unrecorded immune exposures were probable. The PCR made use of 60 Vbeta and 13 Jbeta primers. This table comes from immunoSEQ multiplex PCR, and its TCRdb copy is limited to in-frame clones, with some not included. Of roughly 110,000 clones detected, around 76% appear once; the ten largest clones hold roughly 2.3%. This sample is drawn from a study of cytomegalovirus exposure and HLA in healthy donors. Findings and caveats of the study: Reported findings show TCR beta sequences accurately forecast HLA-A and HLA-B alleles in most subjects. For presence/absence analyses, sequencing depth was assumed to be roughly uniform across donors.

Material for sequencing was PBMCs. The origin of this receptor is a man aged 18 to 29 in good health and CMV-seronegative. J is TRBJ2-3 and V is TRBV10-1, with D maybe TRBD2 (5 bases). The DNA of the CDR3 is TGCGCCAGCAGTGATACCATTAGCGCGGCAGATACGCAGTATTTT. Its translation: CASSDTISAADTQYF.